This entry lists 25 T cell receptor beta chains sequenced from one sample in a study of blood T cell repertoires in COVID-19. Profiled with immunoSEQ multiplex PCR; TCRdb holds only in-frame clones, not every one. There are around 80,000 clones in the sample; approximately 78% occur only once, and roughly a quarter lies in the top ten. Sequences were obtained from peripheral blood. Receptors originate from a human donor in a cohort sampled during active COVID-19.

V is TRBV24-1 and J is TRBJ2-2, with TRBD2 as a possible D gene (6 bases). V lost 8 bases and J 13 bases, leaving 16 bases between the germline ends. The CDR3 consists of 12 residues. Germline V gives CDR1 KGHDR, CDR2 SFDVKD. The CDR3 nucleotides are TGTGCCACCAACAACCCCGGGGAGGTGCTGTTTTTT. It is translated as CATNNPGEVLFF.

The rearrangement uses TRBV5-1 and TRBJ2-2; the match to TRBD2 covers 9 bases. The CDR3 totals 16 residues. V shed 4 bases, J shed 0 bases, and the junction held 4 bases outside the gene matches. From germline, CDR1 is SGHRS and CDR2 YFSETQ. The DNA of the CDR3 is TGCGCCAGCAGCCTTAGCGGGGGCCCGAACACCGGGGAGCTGTTTTTT. Protein sequence: CASSLSGGPNTGELFF.

The V gene is TRBV5-1, the J gene TRBJ1-5, with a weak D call TRBD1 (6 bases). Germline V lookup: CDR1 SGHRS, CDR2 YFSETQ. The V gene lost 4 bases and the J gene lost 2 bases, with 16 bases spanning the gap. The CDR3 totals 16 residues. CDR3 DNA sequence: TGCGCCAGCAGCCCAACGGGGGGCTTCGGCAATCAGCCCCAGCATTTT. It yields the protein CASSPTGGFGNQPQHF.

CDR3 bases: TGTGCCAGCAGTCGTCGGGACATCATAGGGTTGGTCGGCTACACCTTC. This gives the protein CASSRRDIIGLVGYTF. The chain combines TRBV6-8 with TRBJ1-2; perhaps TRBD1 as D (6 bases). Germline V lookup: CDR1 MNHGY, CDR2 SAAAGT. The CDR3 has 16 amino acids. Trimming cost V 5 bases and J 8 bases, with 24 bases left between them.

The count of this clone is one. The gene calls are TRBV4-2 and TRBJ1-2; D unclear. The germline gives CDR1 LGHNA, CDR2 YNFKEQ. The CDR3 is 14 amino acids. The germline V and J ends were trimmed by 4 bases and 7 bases, with 16 bases remaining between them. The CDR3 DNA reads TGTGCCAGCAGCCCGGCCGGGATGTTACTTGGCTACACCTTC. Translating it yields CASSPAGMLLGYTF.

V usage is TRBV7-8 and J usage is TRBJ2-2, with D possibly matching TRBD1 (6 bases). The CDR3 length is 15 residues. Germline lookup yields CDR1 SGHVS and CDR2 FQNEAQ. Deletions cut 5 bases from V and 6 bases from J, with 16 bases between. CDR3 DNA sequence: TGTGCCAGCAGCCTACAGGGCGAAAAGGCCGGGGAGCTGTTTTTT. This translates into CASSLQGEKAGELFF.

This clone was seen only once. The chain employs TRBV5-6 and TRBJ2-5; D is unresolved. This CDR3 region has 11 residues. Between the trimmed V and J ends, which lost 5 bases and 5 bases, there was a span of 7 bases. Per germline, CDR1 SGHDT and CDR2 YYEEEE. DNA for the CDR3: TGTGCCAGCAGGTCCGGGGAGACCCAGTACTTC. Protein sequence: CASRSGETQYF.

CDR3 loop: CASSYEEKLFF. DNA of the CDR3: TGTGCCAGCAGTTACGAGGAAAAACTGTTTTTT. The gene calls are TRBV6-2 or TRBV6-3 and TRBJ1-4; D gene unclear. CDR1 is MNHEY, CDR2 SVGEGT, per germline. The germline V and J ends were trimmed by 2 bases and 8 bases, with 3 bases remaining between them. The CDR3 is 11 residues long.

This rearrangement joins TRBV28 to TRBJ2-7, with 13 positions matching TRBD2. CDR3 length: 14 amino acids. J lost 4 bases, V lost 7 bases, and 4 bases had no gene match. Germline CDR1 and CDR2: MDHEN and SYDVKM. The CDR3 loop is CASTAGLAGYEQYF. CDR3 in DNA: TGTGCCAGCACCGCGGGACTAGCGGGGTACGAGCAGTACTTC.

This chain joins TRBV9 and TRBJ2-5; the match to TRBD2 covers 9 bases. Unmatched junction bases numbered 14, after V lost 0 bases and J lost 5 bases. This CDR3 comprises 18 residues. Germline V gene data show CDR1 as SGDLS and CDR2 as YYNGEE. The CDR3 bases are TGTGCCAGCAGCGTAGGAGTAGCGGGGGCCTCGACATTGGAGACCCAGTACTTC. Protein sequence: CASSVGVAGASTLETQYF.

The V and J genes are TRBV7-9 and TRBJ2-5, with no clear D. Trimming shortened V by 3 bases and J by 1 base, and 6 bases separated the two germline ends. The CDR3 totals 13 residues. CDR1 SEHNR and CDR2 FQNEAQ come from the germline V gene (reference sequence). CDR3 residues: CASSFPVQETQYF. The CDR3 nucleotides are TGTGCCAGCAGCTTCCCGGTCCAAGAGACCCAGTACTTC.

The chain carries TRBV25-1 and TRBJ1-6; the D gene is possibly TRBD1 (6 bases). Germline V gene lookup returns CDR1 MGHDK and CDR2 SYGVNS. V lost 6 bases, J lost 6 bases, and 6 bases lay in between. The CDR3 has 12 residues. CDR3 DNA: TGTGCCAGCAGGGACAGTAATTCACCCCTCCACTTT. Protein sequence: CASRDSNSPLHF.

This sequence joins TRBV5-1 and TRBJ1-1, with 9 bases fitting TRBD1. The V and J ends lost 0 bases and 8 bases, in that order; junction bases with no gene match: 8. CDR1 is SGHRS and CDR2 is YFSETQ in the germline V gene. The CDR3 has 15 residues. The CDR3 loop reads CASSLAGTGSLEAFF. CDR3 coding DNA: TGCGCCAGCAGCTTGGCCGGGACAGGGTCCTTAGAAGCTTTCTTT.

CDR3 bases: TGTGCCAGCAGCTTGCTGGTGCGAGGTGGCTACACCTTC. The encoded protein is CASSLLVRGGYTF. The chain has TRBV5-6 and TRBJ1-2; no clear D. V was cut by 1 base and J by 7 bases, with 11 bases left in between. Germline V gene sequence: CDR1 SGHDT, CDR2 YYEEEE. There are 13 residues in the CDR3.

This rearrangement joins TRBV5-4 to TRBJ1-2, with 7 bases lining up with TRBD1. The CDR3 length is 14 residues. Losses at the gene ends were 4 bases for V and 5 bases for J; bases not matched to a gene: 8. Looked up from germline, CDR1 is SGHNT and CDR2 is YYREEE (reference sequence). DNA of the CDR3: TGTGCCAGCAGCCCGCCGGGACAGCGATATGGCTACACCTTC. Protein: CASSPPGQRYGYTF.

This chain links TRBV5-1 with TRBJ1-5; 11 positions match TRBD1. V lost 0 bases and J lost 7; bases outside the gene matches: 6. The CDR3 runs 16 residues. Germline V gives CDR1 SGHRS, CDR2 YFSETQ. The CDR3 sequence is CASSLEGTGGGQPQHF. The CDR3 DNA sequence: TGCGCCAGCAGCTTGGAAGGGACAGGGGGTGGGCAGCCCCAGCATTTT.

J is TRBJ2-7 and V is TRBV7-8; TRBD1 agrees at 9 bases. CDR3 length: 15 residues. CDR1 and CDR2 (germline): SGHVS, FQNEAQ. The V and J ends lost 1 base and 2 bases, in that order; junction bases with no gene match: 3. This chain's CDR3 is CASSLEGQGPYEQYF. The DNA of the CDR3 is TGTGCCAGCAGCTTAGAAGGACAGGGGCCCTACGAGCAGTACTTC.

This clone was seen only a few times. The chain carries TRBV9 and TRBJ2-2; 8 nucleotides line up with TRBD2. The germline CDR1 and CDR2 sequences are SGDLS and YYNGEE. After removal of 0 bases from V and 8 bases from J, the junction contained 12 bases not matched to a gene. The CDR3 runs to 17 residues. The CDR3, as DNA: TGTGCCAGCAGCGTAGTGGCTAGCGGGCTCCCGGGTGGGGAGCTGTTTTTT. Its protein product is CASSVVASGLPGGELFF. Drawing the rest from reference TRBV9 and TRBJ2-2, the complete variable domain is DSGVTQTPKHLITATGQRVTLRCSPRSGDLSVYWYQQSLDQGLQFLIQYYNGEERAKGNILERFSAQQFPDLHSELNLSSLELGDSALYFCASSVVASGLPGGELFFGEGSRLTVL.

This clone occurred many times. This sequence joins TRBV10-3 and TRBJ2-1; a possible D gene is TRBD1 (6 bases). The CDR3 consists of 11 residues. V dropped 6 bases and J dropped 7 bases, with 7 bases sitting between them. Germline V gives CDR1 ENHRY, CDR2 SYGVKD. DNA of the CDR3: TGTGCCATCAGCAGGGGTAATGAGCAGTTCTTC. As protein: CAISRGNEQFF.

V gene TRBV12-3 or TRBV12-4 combines with J gene TRBJ2-5; 7 bases are shared with TRBD1. The CDR3 is 13 residues long. The V segment lost 6 bases and the J segment 3 bases; nucleotides outside the gene matches: 4. CDR3 bases: TGTGCCAGCAGACCCGGGACAGAAGAGACCCAGTACTTC. This encodes CASRPGTEETQYF.

The chain joins TRBV29-1 to TRBJ1-1; TRBD1 is a possible D gene (5 bases). Germline V gene lookup returns CDR1 SQVTM and CDR2 ANQGSEA. There are 13 residues in the CDR3. CDR3 coding DNA: TGCAGTGTGGGGAGGGTCAGGGACACTGAAGCTTTCTTT. Protein sequence: CSVGRVRDTEAFF.

The chain carries TRBV7-8 and TRBJ1-3; no firm D call. Trimming took off 5 bases at V and 7 bases at J, with 12 bases between the two ends. The CDR3 totals 13 residues. Looked up from germline, CDR1 is SGHVS and CDR2 is FQNEAQ. This CDR3 is CASSTRLRNTIYF. CDR3 nucleotides: TGTGCCAGCAGCACGCGACTTCGTAACACCATATATTTT.

The sample holds a few counts of this clone. The V call is TRBV6-5, the J call TRBJ1-5; a possible D gene is TRBD1 (5 bases). Germline CDR1 MNHEY, CDR2 SVGAGI. Deletions cut 6 bases from V and 2 bases from J, with 14 bases between. CDR3 length: 15 amino acids. CDR3 nucleotides: TGTGCCAGCAGCCGCGCAACAGGTGGCAATCAGCCCCAGCATTTT. This encodes CASSRATGGNQPQHF.

In its sample, this clone was seen a few times. The chain carries TRBV6-5 and TRBJ1-1; D is undetermined. This CDR3 has 14 residues. Trimming removed 6 bases from V and 0 bases from J, with 11 bases in between. In germline, CDR1 is MNHEY, CDR2 SVGAGI. CDR3 loop: CASRRVSLNTEAFF. In DNA, the CDR3 is TGTGCCAGCAGGAGGGTCTCCCTGAACACTGAAGCTTTCTTT.

V gene TRBV3-1 (or the pseudogene TRBV3-2) combines with J gene TRBJ1-1; D is ambiguous. The CDR3 runs to 13 residues. The germline V and J ends were trimmed by 0 bases and 8 bases, with 10 bases remaining between them. The germline CDR1 and CDR2 sequences are LGHDT and YNNKEL (reference sequence). The CDR3 sequence: CASSQDWRVEAFF. CDR3 DNA: TGTGCCAGCAGCCAAGATTGGAGGGTCGAAGCTTTCTTT.